The next 3 T cell receptor beta chains were all read from a single sample in a study of blood T cell repertoires in COVID-19. The method was immunoSEQ multiplex PCR; TCRdb's version includes in-frame clones alone and lacks a portion of them. The sample gives tens of thousands of clones, under 95% of which show up once; 1.3% is in the top ten. The source material was peripheral blood. All receptors derive from a man between 60 and 75 years old with acute or convalescent COVID-19.

The gene calls are TRBV3-1 (or the pseudogene TRBV3-2) and TRBJ1-6; TRBD1 might be the D (5 bases). The germline V gene has CDR1 LGHDT and CDR2 YNNKEL (reference sequence). V dropped 2 bases and J dropped 8 bases, with 13 bases sitting between them. The CDR3 has 15 amino acids. CDR3: CASSQWQGEDSPLHF. The CDR3 DNA follows: TGTGCCAGCAGCCAATGGCAGGGTGAGGATTCACCCCTCCACTTT.

The rearrangement links TRBV6-5 to TRBJ1-2; 7 bases match TRBD1. Per germline, CDR1 MNHEY and CDR2 SVGAGI. V gave up 0 bases and J gave up 8 bases; unmatched junction bases: 6. This CDR3 has 14 residues. The CDR3 DNA reads TGTGCCAGCAGTTACTCAGACAGGGTAGGCGGCTACACCTTC. Amino acids: CASSYSDRVGGYTF.

This sequence joins TRBV11-3 and TRBJ2-2; possible D gene TRBD1, 6 bases. V lost 4 bases, J lost 0 bases, and 9 bases lay in between. CDR3 size: 15 residues. Germline CDR1 is SGHNT and CDR2 is YENEEA. CDR3 residues: CASSSGQANTGELFF. The DNA for the CDR3 is TGTGCCAGCAGCTCGGGACAAGCGAACACCGGGGAGCTGTTTTTT.